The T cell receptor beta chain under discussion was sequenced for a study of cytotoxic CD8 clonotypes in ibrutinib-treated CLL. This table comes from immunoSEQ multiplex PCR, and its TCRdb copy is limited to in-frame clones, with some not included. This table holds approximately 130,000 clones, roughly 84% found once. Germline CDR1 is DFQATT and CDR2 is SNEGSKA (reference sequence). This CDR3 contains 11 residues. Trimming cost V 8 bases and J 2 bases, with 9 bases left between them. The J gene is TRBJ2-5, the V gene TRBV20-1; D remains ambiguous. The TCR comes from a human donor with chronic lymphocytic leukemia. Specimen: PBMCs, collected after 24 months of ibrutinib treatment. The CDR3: CSPGGQETQYF. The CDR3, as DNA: TGCAGTCCCGGTGGGCAAGAGACCCAGTACTTC.